This entry is about one T cell receptor beta chain. This clonotype was counted between two and nine times. There is no known antigen for this receptor. No much larger clone is present one base from it, and per-base qualities are unavailable. Systemically healthy Caucasian individuals from Russia, 35 to 50 in total and aged about 6 to 90 years, were included as donors. Each donor gave 9 to 10 milliliters of peripheral blood, collected into EDTA-treated Vacutainer tubes. Ficoll-Paque density-gradient centrifugation was used to isolate PBMCs, with at least 7 million per sample. Trizol reagent was used to extract total RNA from the PBMCs, yielding at least 6 micrograms per sample. For every donor, flow cytometry on a PBMC aliquot measured the percentage of naive CD45RAhigh/CD27high T cells. The data belong to a study of blood T cells in healthy people across ages (dated by TCRdb to between 2014 and 2017). About the full investigation: In model experiments, template switching captured about one uniquely barcoded TCR beta cDNA molecule for every two T cells. Age-related changes in TCR beta repertoire diversity were measured in the study by deep sequencing normalized with unique cDNA molecular identifiers. Four age groups were formed from the donors: young (average about 15 years), middle-aged (approximately 41), aged (about 68) and long-lived (around 82). To avoid experimental bias, donors of different ages were randomly spread across the sequencing lanes. The study analyzed two additional independent replicas of 1 million unique cDNA reads from the same blood draw for two donors, one aged 18 to 30 and one aged 80 or older.

Library preparation used 5' RACE. A second roughly 6 to 12 cycle PCR used a sample-barcoded 5' primer and a J-beta primer mix. A unique molecular identifier was introduced onto each TCR beta cDNA molecule by a template-switch 5' adaptor carrying 12 random nucleotides. At least 3 million CDR3-containing paired-end reads were obtained from each sample. First-strand cDNA was synthesized from all RNA with the Mint cDNA synthesis kit, primed by a TRBC-specific oligonucleotide. After uracil-DNA glycosylase treatment, a first 18-cycle PCR used universal primers M1SS and BC2_uni_R on all cDNA. The paper's processing steps were these. For normalization, 1 million high-quality reads, each with a distinct molecular identifier, were randomly selected from each sample. Instead of being binned into consensus sequences, reads with shared molecular identifiers were discarded. CDR3 identification, clonotype clustering and error correction used MiTCR with a Q25 quality threshold and the strictest error-elimination algorithm. Lower-bound total TCR beta diversity was estimated with a nonparametric unseen species model using Euler transformation. TCRdb passed the public sequencing reads through fastp at Q25 and MiXCR, retaining productive beta sequences. For every CDR3 protein sequence, its rows merge into one entry that carries the most common genes and DNA. TCRdb's processing, not the authors' own work, is the source of the V and J calls. The sample table shows fewer than 2,000,000 distinct CDR3 sequences, and about two fifths are seen once. 20% to 25% of the sample comes from the top ten.

Results the study describes overall, beyond this receptor: Compared with the aged group, more naive CD4+ T cells, fewer expanded clones and increased TCR diversity were shown by the long-lived group, suggesting age selection. Observed TCR beta diversity per million T cells fell roughly linearly with age, and a significant reduction was already apparent by age approximately 40. Estimates of total diversity based on one million sequenced T cells were considered lower bounds and underestimates. Observed TCR beta diversity correlated strongly with the percentage of naive T cells measured by flow cytometry. Bulk unsorted PBMC profiling prevented conclusive comparison of naive and antigen-experienced compartments. The CMV infection status of donors was not known, potentially confounding age-related changes in expanded clonotypes.

V loses 6 bases, J loses 2 bases, and the germline ends lie 13 bases apart. The germline V gene encodes CDR1 SQVTM and CDR2 ANQGSEA. The CDR3 starts with the cysteine, ends with the phenylalanine, and has 13 residues. The only DNA kept is the CDR3, 39 bases in frame from the first base. The sample consisted of blood. The TCR comes from a human donor in good health. Recombination connected TRBV29-1 to TRBJ2-5; the D gene is possibly TRBD2, with 5 bases matching. The CDR3 reads as follows: CSVLKTGQETQYF. The nucleotide sequence is TGCAGCGTCCTAAAGACGGGGCAAGAGACCCAGTACTTC.